The 5 T cell receptor beta chains in this list originate from one sample, sequenced in a study of blood T cell repertoires in COVID-19. Sequencing was performed with immunoSEQ multiplex PCR; in TCRdb, only in-frame clones are kept and a portion is missing. The profile shows approximately 100,000 clones, 91% of them singletons. The material sequenced was peripheral blood. These receptor sequences come from a human donor in a cohort sampled during active COVID-19.

Note on this clone: This CDR3 is also generated by other DNA sequences in the sample. The chain carries TRBV6-5 and TRBJ2-7; 9 bases align to TRBD1. CDR1 and CDR2 from the germline V gene are MNHEY and SVGAGI. The CDR3 is 15 amino acids. The ends lost 0 bases at V and 1 base at J; junction bases unmatched: 1. This CDR3 is CASSYSGQGSYEQYF. In DNA, the CDR3 is TGTGCCAGCAGTTACTCGGGACAGGGTTCCTACGAGCAGTACTTC.

The chain links TRBV5-5 to TRBJ1-1; D may be TRBD1 (6 bases). Trimming cost V 3 bases and J 0 bases, with 12 bases left between them. This CDR3 contains 15 residues. Looked up from germline, CDR1 is SGHKS and CDR2 is YYEKEE (reference sequence). In DNA form, the CDR3 reads TGTGCCAGCAGCTCGGACAGCTTCATGAACACTGAAGCTTTCTTT. Residues: CASSSDSFMNTEAFF.

This rearrangement joins TRBV7-6 to TRBJ1-1, with D possibly matching TRBD1 (5 bases). The germline gives CDR1 SGHVS, CDR2 FNYEAQ. The CDR3 runs 16 residues. Between the trimmed V and J ends, which lost 4 bases and 1 base, there was a span of 16 bases. CDR3 in DNA: TGTGCCAGCAGCTCACAGGCTTTGGCCGAGAACACTGAAGCTTTCTTT. Its protein product is CASSSQALAENTEAFF.

The genes are TRBV28 and TRBJ2-1; 7 positions match TRBD2. Losses at the gene ends were 0 bases for V and 6 bases for J; bases not matched to a gene: 8. This CDR3 contains 16 residues. Per germline, CDR1 MDHEN and CDR2 SYDVKM. CDR3 in amino acids: CASSLWKAGDGNEQFF. CDR3 DNA sequence: TGTGCCAGCAGTTTATGGAAGGCGGGAGACGGCAATGAGCAGTTCTTC.

This chain links TRBV15 with TRBJ2-1, with TRBD1 as a possible D gene (5 bases). Trimming shortened V by 0 bases and J by 0 bases, and 12 bases separated the two germline ends. Germline loops: CDR1 LNHNV, CDR2 YYDKDF (reference sequence). CDR3 length equals 17 residues. This chain's CDR3 is CATSRDIGAASYNEQFF. The DNA for the CDR3 is TGTGCCACCAGCAGAGACATTGGGGCTGCCTCCTACAATGAGCAGTTCTTC. The variable domain in full, with the rest retrieved from reference TRBV15 and TRBJ2-1, is DAMVIQNPRYQVTQFGKPVTLSCSQTLNHNVMYWYQQKSSQAPKLLFHYYDKDFNNEADTPDNFQSRRPNTSFCFLDIRSPGLGDTAMYLCATSRDIGAASYNEQFFGPGTRLTVL.